The clone carrying this T cell receptor (beta chain) was detected only once. Its antigen is unidentified. The data are from a study of T cell responses to AZD1222 COVID-19 vaccine. Study conclusions and caveats: Just a handful of AZD1222 recipients were seropositive at baseline. Most donors were white British and more were female, and clonal diversity was possibly underestimated. Spike-specific TCR depth and breadth grew after two AZD1222 doses.

The ends were cut back, 2 bases at V and 6 bases at J, with 11 bases in the middle. CDR1 MNHEY and CDR2 SMNVEV come from the germline V gene (reference sequence). This CDR3 has 13 residues. Sequencing was performed with immunoSEQ multiplex PCR; in TCRdb, only in-frame clones are kept and a portion is missing. Altogether around 210,000 clones are present, roughly 94% being singletons, with the ten largest covering around 1.7%. This specimen consisted of peripheral blood, obtained 28 days after the second dose of the MenACWY control vaccine. This receptor was obtained from an adult who received the MenACWY meningococcal vaccine as a control. The chain is built from TRBV27 and TRBJ2-7; D is undetermined. In DNA form, the CDR3 reads TGTGCCAGCAGTTTAAATGTGGTAGGCGAGCAGTACTTC. It specifies CASSLNVVGEQYF.